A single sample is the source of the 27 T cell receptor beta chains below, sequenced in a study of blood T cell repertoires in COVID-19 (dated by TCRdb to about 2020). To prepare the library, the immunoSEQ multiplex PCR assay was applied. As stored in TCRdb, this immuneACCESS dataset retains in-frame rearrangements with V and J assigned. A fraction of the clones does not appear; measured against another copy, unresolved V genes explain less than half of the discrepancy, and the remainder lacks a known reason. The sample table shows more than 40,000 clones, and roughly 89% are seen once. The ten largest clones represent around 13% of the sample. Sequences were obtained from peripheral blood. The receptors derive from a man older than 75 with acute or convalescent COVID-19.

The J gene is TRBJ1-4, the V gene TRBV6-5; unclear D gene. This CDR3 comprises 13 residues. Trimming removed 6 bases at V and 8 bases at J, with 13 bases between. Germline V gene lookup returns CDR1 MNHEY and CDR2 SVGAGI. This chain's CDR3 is CASSRSPREKLFF. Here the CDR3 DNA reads TGTGCCAGCAGCCGATCTCCGCGGGAAAAACTGTTTTTT.

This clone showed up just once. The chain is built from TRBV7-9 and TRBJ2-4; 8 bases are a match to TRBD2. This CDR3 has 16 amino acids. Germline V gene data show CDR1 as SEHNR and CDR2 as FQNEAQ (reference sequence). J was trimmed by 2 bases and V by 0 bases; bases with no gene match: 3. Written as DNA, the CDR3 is TGTGCCAGCAGCTTAGCGGGCGGGGGGACCAAAAACATTCAGTACTTC. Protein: CASSLAGGGTKNIQYF.

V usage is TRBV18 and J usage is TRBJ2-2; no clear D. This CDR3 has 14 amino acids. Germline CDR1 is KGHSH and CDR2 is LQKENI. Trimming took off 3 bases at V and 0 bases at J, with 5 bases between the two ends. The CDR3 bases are TGTGCCAGCTCACCTGAGTCGAACACCGGGGAGCTGTTTTTT. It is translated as CASSPESNTGELFF. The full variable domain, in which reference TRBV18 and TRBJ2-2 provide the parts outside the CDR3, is NAGVMQNPRHLVRRRGQEARLRCSPMKGHSHVYWYRQLPEEGLKFMVYLQKENIIDESGMPKERFSAEFPKEGPSILRIQQVVRGDSAAYFCASSPESNTGELFFGEGSRLTVL.

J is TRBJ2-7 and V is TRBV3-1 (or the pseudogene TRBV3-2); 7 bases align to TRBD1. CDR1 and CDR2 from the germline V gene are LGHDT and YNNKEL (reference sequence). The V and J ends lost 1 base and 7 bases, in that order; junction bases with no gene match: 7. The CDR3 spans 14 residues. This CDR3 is CASSQGQGLWEQYF. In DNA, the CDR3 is TGTGCCAGCAGCCAAGGACAGGGTTTATGGGAGCAGTACTTC.

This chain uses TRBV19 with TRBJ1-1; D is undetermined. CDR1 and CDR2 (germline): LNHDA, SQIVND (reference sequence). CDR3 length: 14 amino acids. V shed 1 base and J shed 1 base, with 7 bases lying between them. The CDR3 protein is CASSIAPRNTEAFF. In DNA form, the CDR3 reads TGTGCCAGTAGTATAGCCCCCCGGAACACTGAAGCTTTCTTT.

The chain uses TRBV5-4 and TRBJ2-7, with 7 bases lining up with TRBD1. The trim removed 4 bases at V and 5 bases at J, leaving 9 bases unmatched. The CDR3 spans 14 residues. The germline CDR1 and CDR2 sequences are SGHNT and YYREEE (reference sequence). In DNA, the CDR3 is TGTGCCAGCAGCCTACCCGGGACAGCCCACGAGCAGTACTTC. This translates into CASSLPGTAHEQYF. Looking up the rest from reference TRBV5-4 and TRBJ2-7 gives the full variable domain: ETGVTQSPTHLIKTRGQQVTLRCSSQSGHNTVSWYQQALGQGPQFIFQYYREEENGRGNFPPRFSGLQFPNYSSELNVNALELDDSALYLCASSLPGTAHEQYFGPGTRLTVT.

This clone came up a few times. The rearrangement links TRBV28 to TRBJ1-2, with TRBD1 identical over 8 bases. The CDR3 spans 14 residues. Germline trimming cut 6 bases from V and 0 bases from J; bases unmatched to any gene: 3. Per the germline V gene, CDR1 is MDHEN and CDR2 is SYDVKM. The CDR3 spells CASRSGGTNYGYTF. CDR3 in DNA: TGTGCCAGCAGGTCAGGGGGCACTAACTATGGCTACACCTTC.

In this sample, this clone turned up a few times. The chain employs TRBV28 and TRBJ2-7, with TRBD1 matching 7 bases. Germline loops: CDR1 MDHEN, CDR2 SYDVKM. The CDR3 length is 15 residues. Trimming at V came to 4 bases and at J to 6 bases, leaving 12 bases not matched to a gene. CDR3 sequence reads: CASSSFRRGSIEQYF. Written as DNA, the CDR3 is TGTGCCAGCAGTTCATTCCGCAGGGGGAGTATCGAGCAGTACTTC.

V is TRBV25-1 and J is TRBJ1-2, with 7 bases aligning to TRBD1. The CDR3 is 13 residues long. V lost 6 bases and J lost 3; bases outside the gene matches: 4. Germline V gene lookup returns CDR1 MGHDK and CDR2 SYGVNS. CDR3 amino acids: CASRRTGYYGYTF. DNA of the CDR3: TGTGCCAGCAGGAGGACAGGTTACTATGGCTACACCTTC.

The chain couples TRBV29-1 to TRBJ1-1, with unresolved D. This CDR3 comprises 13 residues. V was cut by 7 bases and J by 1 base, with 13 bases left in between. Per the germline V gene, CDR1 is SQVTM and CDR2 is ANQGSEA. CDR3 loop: CSARGERNTEAFF. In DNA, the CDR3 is TGCAGCGCTCGCGGGGAAAGGAACACTGAAGCTTTCTTT.

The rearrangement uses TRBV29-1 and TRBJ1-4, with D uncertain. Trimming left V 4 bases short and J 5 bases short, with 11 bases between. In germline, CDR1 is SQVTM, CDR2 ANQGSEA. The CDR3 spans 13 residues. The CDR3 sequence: CSVGSGPNEKLFF. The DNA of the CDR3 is TGCAGCGTTGGGAGCGGACCAAATGAAAAACTGTTTTTT.

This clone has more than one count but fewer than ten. The DNA for the CDR3 is TGTGCCTGGAGCCCACAGGGGAACTATGGCTACACCTTC. This translates into CAWSPQGNYGYTF. This chain joins TRBV30 and TRBJ1-2, with 7 nucleotides matching TRBD1. Trimming took 3 bases from V and 2 from J; bases not matched to a gene: 3. Germline loops: CDR1 GTSNPN, CDR2 SVGIG (reference sequence). This CDR3 is built from 13 residues.

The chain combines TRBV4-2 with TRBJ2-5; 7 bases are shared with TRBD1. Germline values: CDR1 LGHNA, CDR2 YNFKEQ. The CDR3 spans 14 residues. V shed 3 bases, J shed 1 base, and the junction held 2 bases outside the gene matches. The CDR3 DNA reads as TGTGCCAGCAGCCAGGGACAGACCCAAGAGACCCAGTACTTC. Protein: CASSQGQTQETQYF.

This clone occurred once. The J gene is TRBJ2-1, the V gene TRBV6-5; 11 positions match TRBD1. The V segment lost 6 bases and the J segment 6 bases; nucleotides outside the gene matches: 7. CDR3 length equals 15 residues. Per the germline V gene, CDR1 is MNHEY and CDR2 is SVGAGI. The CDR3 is CASSPGQGVVNEQFF. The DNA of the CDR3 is TGTGCCAGCAGCCCGGGACAGGGGGTCGTCAATGAGCAGTTCTTC.

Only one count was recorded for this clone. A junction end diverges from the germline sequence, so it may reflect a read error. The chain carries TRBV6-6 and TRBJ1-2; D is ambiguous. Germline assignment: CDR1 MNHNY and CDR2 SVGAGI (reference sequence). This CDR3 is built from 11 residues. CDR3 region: CASSASTYCSF. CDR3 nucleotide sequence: TGTGCCAGCAGCGCTTCAACCTATTGTAGCTTC.

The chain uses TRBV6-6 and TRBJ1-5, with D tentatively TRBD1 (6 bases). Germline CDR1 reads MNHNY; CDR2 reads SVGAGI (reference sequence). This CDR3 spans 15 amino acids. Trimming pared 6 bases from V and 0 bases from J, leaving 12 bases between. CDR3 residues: CASRYRQDSNQPQHF. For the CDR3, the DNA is TGTGCCAGCAGGTACCGACAGGATAGCAATCAGCCCCAGCATTTT.

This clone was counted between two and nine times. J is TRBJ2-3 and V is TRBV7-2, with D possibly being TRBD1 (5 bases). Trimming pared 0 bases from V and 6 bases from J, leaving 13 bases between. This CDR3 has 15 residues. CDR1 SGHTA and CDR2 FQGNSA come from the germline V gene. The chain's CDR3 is CASSLAGLPGDTQYF. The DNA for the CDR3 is TGTGCCAGCAGCTTAGCTGGGCTACCAGGGGATACGCAGTATTTT.

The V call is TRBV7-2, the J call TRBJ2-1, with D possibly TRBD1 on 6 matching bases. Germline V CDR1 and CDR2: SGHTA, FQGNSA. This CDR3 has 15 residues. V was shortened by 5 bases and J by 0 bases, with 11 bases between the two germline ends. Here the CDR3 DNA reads TGTGCCAGCAGCCCCCCAGGGGTCTCCTACAATGAGCAGTTCTTC. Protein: CASSPPGVSYNEQFF.

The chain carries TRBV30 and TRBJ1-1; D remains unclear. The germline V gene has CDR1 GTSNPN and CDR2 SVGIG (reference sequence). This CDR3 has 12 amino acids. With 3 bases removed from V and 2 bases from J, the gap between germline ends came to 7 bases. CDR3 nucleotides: TGTGCCTGGAGAGCTCACAACACTGAAGCTTTCTTT. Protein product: CAWRAHNTEAFF.

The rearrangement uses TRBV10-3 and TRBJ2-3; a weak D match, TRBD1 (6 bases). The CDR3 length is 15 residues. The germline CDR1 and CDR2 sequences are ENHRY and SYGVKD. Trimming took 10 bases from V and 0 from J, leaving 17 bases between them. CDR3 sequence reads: CATYPTGSSTDTQYF. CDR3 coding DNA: TGTGCCACCTACCCGACAGGTTCTAGCACAGATACGCAGTATTTT.

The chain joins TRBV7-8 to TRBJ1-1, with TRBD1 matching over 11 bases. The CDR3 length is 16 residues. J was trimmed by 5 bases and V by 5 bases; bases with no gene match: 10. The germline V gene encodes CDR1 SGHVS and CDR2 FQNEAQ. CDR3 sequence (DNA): TGTGCCAGCAGCCCTGGGGACAGGGGGGTTAGGACTGAAGCTTTCTTT. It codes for CASSPGDRGVRTEAFF.

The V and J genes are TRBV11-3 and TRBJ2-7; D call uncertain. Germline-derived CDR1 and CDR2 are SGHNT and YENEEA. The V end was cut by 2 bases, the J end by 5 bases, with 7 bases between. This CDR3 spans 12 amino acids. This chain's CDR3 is CASSLFDNEQYF. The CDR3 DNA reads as TGTGCCAGCAGCTTATTTGACAACGAGCAGTACTTC.

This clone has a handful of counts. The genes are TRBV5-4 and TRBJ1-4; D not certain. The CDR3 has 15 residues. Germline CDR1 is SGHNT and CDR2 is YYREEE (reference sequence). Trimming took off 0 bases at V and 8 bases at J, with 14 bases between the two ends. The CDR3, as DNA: TGTGCCAGCAGCTTGGCGCCCTCCCGGGAGGAAAAACTGTTTTTT. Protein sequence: CASSLAPSREEKLFF.

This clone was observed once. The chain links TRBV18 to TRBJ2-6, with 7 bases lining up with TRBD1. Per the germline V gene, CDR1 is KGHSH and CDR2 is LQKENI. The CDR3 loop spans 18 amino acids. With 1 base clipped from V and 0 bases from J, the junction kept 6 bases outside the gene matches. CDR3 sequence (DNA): TGTGCCAGCTCACCACAGGGGGCCTTAAGCTCTGGGGCCAACGTCCTGACTTTC. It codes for CASSPQGALSSGANVLTF.

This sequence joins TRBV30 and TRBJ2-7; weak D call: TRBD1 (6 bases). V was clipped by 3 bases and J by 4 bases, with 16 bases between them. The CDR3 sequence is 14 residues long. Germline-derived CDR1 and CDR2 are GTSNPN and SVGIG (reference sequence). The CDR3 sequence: CAWRKPGHGYEQYF. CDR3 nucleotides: TGTGCCTGGAGAAAGCCGGGACACGGATACGAGCAGTACTTC.

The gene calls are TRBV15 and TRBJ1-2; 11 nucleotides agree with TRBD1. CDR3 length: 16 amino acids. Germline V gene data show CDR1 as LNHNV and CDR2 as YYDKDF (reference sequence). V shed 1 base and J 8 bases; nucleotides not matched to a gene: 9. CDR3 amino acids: CATSRVSGQGVRGYTF. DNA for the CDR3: TGTGCCACCAGCAGAGTCTCGGGACAGGGGGTAAGAGGCTACACCTTC.

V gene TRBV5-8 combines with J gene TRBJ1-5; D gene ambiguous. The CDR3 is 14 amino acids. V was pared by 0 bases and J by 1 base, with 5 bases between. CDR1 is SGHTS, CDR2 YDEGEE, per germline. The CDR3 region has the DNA TGTGCCAGCAGCTTGGGACTCAGCAATCAGCCCCAGCATTTT. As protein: CASSLGLSNQPQHF.